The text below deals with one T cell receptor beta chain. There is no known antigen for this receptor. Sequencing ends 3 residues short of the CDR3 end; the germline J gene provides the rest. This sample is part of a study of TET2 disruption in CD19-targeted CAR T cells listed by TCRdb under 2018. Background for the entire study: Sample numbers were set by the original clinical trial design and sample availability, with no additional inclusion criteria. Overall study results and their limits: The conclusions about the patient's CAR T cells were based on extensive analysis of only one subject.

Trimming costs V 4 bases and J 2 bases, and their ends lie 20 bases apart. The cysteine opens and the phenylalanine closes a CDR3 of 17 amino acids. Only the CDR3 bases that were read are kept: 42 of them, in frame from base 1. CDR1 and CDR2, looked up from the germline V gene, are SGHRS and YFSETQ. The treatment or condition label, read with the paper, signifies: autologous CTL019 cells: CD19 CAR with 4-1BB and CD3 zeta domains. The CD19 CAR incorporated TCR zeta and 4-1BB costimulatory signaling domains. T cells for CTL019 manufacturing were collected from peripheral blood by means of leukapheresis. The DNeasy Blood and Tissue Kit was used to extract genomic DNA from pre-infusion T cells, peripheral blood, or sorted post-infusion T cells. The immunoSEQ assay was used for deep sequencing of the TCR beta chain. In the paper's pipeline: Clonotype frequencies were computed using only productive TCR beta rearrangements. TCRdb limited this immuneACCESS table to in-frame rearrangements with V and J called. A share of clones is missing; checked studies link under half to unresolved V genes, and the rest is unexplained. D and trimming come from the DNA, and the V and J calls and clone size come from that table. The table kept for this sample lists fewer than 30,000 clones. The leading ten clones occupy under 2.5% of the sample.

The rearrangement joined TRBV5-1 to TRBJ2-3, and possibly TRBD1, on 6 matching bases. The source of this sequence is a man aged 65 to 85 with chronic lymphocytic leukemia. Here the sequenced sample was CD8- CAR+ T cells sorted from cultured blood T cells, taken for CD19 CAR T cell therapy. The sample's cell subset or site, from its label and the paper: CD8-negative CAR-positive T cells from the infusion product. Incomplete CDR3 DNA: TGCGCCAGCAGCCCCAGGACAGTCGAGGAATCCACAGATACG. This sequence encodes CASSPRTVEESTDT. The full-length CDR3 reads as CASSPRTVEESTDTQYF.